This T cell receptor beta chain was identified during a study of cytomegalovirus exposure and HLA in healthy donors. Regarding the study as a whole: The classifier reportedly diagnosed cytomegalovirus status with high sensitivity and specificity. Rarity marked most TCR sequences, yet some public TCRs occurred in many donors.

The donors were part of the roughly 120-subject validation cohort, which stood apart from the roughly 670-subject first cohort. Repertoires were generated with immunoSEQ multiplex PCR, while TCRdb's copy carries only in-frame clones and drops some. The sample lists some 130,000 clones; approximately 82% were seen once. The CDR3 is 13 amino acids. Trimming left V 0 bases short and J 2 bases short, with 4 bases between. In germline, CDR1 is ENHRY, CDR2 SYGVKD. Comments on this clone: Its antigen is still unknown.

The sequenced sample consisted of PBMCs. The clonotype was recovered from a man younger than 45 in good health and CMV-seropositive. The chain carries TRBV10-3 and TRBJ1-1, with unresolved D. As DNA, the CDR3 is TGTGCCATCAGTGAGTCCCTTAACACTGAAGCTTTCTTT. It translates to CAISESLNTEAFF.